This TCR beta chain comes out of a study of T-cell reconstitution after alpha-beta-depleted transplantation in children. Overall study findings and caveats: At the one-year point after transplant, T-cell counts and TCRbeta diversity were found to come mostly from T cells that had been newly produced.

The authors prepared the TCRbeta library with unique molecular identifiers. TCRdb fed the PCR reads into MiXCR, producing one record per CDR3 protein. The repertoire consists of 280,000 or so distinct CDR3 sequences, with 11% occurring once and the leading ten covering 20% to 30%. This clonotype was detected ten times or more. Its antigen is currently unknown. Trimming cost V 8 bases and J 6 bases; bases outside gene matches: 3. This CDR3 has 12 amino acids. The chain combines TRBV12-3 or TRBV12-4 with TRBJ2-2; 7 bases are a match to TRBD1. The sequence derives from a male patient aged 2-15 years who had a stem cell transplant for chronic granulomatous disease, so the T cells may come from the graft donor. Specimen: peripheral blood, collected 180 days after TCRalphabeta/CD19-depleted stem cell transplant. Here the CDR3 DNA reads TGTGCCAGCGCTCAGGGGGCCGGGGAGCTGTTTTTT. It yields the protein CASAQGAGELFF.